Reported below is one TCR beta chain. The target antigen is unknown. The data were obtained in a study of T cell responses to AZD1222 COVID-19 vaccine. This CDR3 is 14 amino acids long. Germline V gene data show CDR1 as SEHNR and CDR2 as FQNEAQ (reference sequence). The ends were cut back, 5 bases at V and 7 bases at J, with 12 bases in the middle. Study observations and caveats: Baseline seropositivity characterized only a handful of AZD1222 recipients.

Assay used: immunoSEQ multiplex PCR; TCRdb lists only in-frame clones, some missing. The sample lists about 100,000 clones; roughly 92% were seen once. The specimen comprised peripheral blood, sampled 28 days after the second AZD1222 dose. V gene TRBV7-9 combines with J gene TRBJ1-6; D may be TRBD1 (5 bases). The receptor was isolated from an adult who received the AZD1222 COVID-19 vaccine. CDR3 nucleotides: TGTGCCAGCAGCGCCGGAGGGGTGAATTCACCCCTCCACTTT. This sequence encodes CASSAGGVNSPLHF.